The 4 T cell receptor beta chains below come from one sample, sequenced in a study of CD8 T cells in ankylosing spondylitis. Via MiXCR, TCRdb re-called the 5' RACE reads, giving one row per CDR3 protein. The table lists about 140,000 distinct CDR3 sequences, roughly 7.7% of them singletons. Sequenced material: synovial fluid, either unsorted or a sorted T cell fraction (not recorded which). Every receptor here comes from a male donor with ankylosing spondylitis.

There are many counts of this clonotype. The chain uses TRBV20-1 and TRBJ2-7; D is perhaps TRBD1 (5 bases). This CDR3 region has 15 residues. V was pared by 6 bases and J by 3 bases, with 21 bases between. Germline V gene lookup returns CDR1 DFQATT and CDR2 SNEGSKA (reference sequence). The CDR3, as DNA: TGCAGTGCCCAGAAGAACCAGGGAACCTACTACGAGCAGTACTTC. This sequence encodes CSAQKNQGTYYEQYF.

This clonotype was seen many times. The chain has TRBV5-1 and TRBJ1-1; tentatively, D is TRBD1 (6 bases). The ends were cut back, 4 bases at V and 5 bases at J, with 9 bases in the middle. CDR3 length equals 12 residues. Germline V lookup: CDR1 SGHRS, CDR2 YFSETQ. The CDR3 sequence is CASSQGQTEAFF. The CDR3 DNA is TGCGCCAGCAGCCAAGGACAGACTGAAGCTTTCTTT.

This clonotype was seen ten or more times. V usage is TRBV24-1 and J usage is TRBJ2-3; TRBD2 agrees at 8 bases. The CDR3 is 15 amino acids. Germline V gives CDR1 KGHDR, CDR2 SFDVKD. The V gene end was trimmed by 4 bases and the J gene end by 6 bases; junction bases not matched to a gene: 8. CDR3 sequence reads: CATSETGGPGDTQYF. Here the CDR3 DNA reads TGTGCCACCAGTGAAACGGGAGGGCCGGGCGATACGCAGTATTTT.

This chain connects TRBV28 to TRBJ1-4; D is perhaps TRBD1 (5 bases). The CDR3 extends over 13 amino acids. Trimming took 6 bases from V and 8 from J, leaving 13 bases between them. The V gene's germline CDR1 is MDHEN and CDR2 SYDVKM. Here the CDR3 reads CASRMQGWEKLFF. CDR3 DNA sequence: TGTGCCAGCAGAATGCAGGGTTGGGAAAAACTGTTTTTT.